The 9 T cell receptor beta chains listed next were all sequenced from one sample in a study of breast tumors, draining lymph nodes, adjacent tissues. MiXCR, applied by TCRdb to the multiplex PCR reads, yields one record per CDR3 protein. The profile shows roughly 25,000 distinct CDR3 sequences, almost 70% of them singletons. The sequenced sample was tumor-adjacent breast tissue. These receptors came from a female donor with breast cancer. Some clones in this sample may be carry-over from other donors' samples.

The rearrangement joins TRBV7-6 to TRBJ2-1; TRBD2 might be the D (6 bases). Germline V lookup: CDR1 SGHVS, CDR2 FNYEAQ. The CDR3 loop spans 15 amino acids. V was trimmed by 5 bases and J by 6 bases, leaving 17 bases between them. The CDR3 bases are TGTGCCAGCAGCGAGGAGGGACTGACTTTCAATGAGCAGTTCTTC. Protein: CASSEEGLTFNEQFF.

The chain uses TRBV7-9 and TRBJ2-1, with D possibly TRBD2 on 5 matching bases. In germline, CDR1 is SEHNR, CDR2 FQNEAQ (reference sequence). The V end lost 4 bases, the J end lost 8 bases, and 12 bases lay between the germline ends. CDR3 size: 13 residues. The DNA of the CDR3 is TGTGCCAGCAGCTCCAGGACTCGCGATGAGCAGTTCTTC. Its translation: CASSSRTRDEQFF. Drawing the rest from reference TRBV7-9 and TRBJ2-1, the complete variable domain is DTGVSQNPRHKITKRGQNVTFRCDPISEHNRLYWYRQTLGQGPEFLTYFQNEAQLEKSRLLSDRFSAERPKGSFSTLEIQRTEQGDSAMYLCASSSRTRDEQFFGPGTRLTVL.

This clonotype was recorded once. This chain connects TRBV11-3 to TRBJ2-7; 7 bases agree with TRBD1. The V segment lost 4 bases and the J segment 5 bases; nucleotides outside the gene matches: 11. The germline V gene has CDR1 SGHNT and CDR2 YENEEA. The CDR3 extends over 15 amino acids. In nucleotides, the CDR3 is TGTGCCAGCAGCTCACTGGAAGGGGGCTTTGACGAGCAGTACTTC. It translates to CASSSLEGGFDEQYF.

A single count supports this clonotype. The V gene is TRBV5-1, the J gene TRBJ1-2; 7 nucleotides line up with TRBD1. This CDR3 spans 12 amino acids. From germline, CDR1 is SGHRS and CDR2 YFSETQ. V lost 4 bases and J lost 4; bases outside the gene matches: 1. For the CDR3, the DNA is TGCGCCAGCAGCCGGGACAGCTATGGCTACACCTTC. It is translated as CASSRDSYGYTF.

Many counts were recorded for this clonotype. This chain connects TRBV27 to TRBJ2-7, with D perhaps matching TRBD1 or TRBD2 (5 bases each). The germline gives CDR1 MNHEY, CDR2 SMNVEV (reference sequence). This CDR3 spans 14 amino acids. V lost 3 bases and J lost 2, with 11 bases in between. This CDR3 is CASSFRDGAYEQYF. The DNA for the CDR3 is TGTGCCAGCAGTTTTCGGGACGGAGCCTACGAGCAGTACTTC.

V gene TRBV5-4 combines with J gene TRBJ1-2; TRBD1 might be the D (5 bases). The length of the CDR3 is 18 residues. V was clipped by 4 bases and J by 3 bases, with 25 bases between them. In germline, CDR1 is SGHNT, CDR2 YYREEE (reference sequence). CDR3 protein: CASSLFTGEGRIDYGYTF. CDR3 coding DNA: TGTGCCAGCAGCCTATTCACGGGGGAGGGGCGTATAGACTATGGCTACACCTTC.

The J gene is TRBJ1-2, the V gene TRBV5-1, with D unresolved. Per germline, CDR1 SGHRS and CDR2 YFSETQ. This CDR3 is built from 14 residues. The V end was cut by 0 bases, the J end by 2 bases, with 8 bases between. CDR3 sequence (DNA): TGCGCCAGCAGCTTGGATCTGTTGAACTATGGCTACACCTTC. Amino acid sequence: CASSLDLLNYGYTF.

The chain links TRBV24-1 to TRBJ2-1; 14 nucleotides agree with TRBD2. Germline loops: CDR1 KGHDR, CDR2 SFDVKD. V shed 2 bases and J 8 bases; nucleotides not matched to a gene: 13. CDR3 length equals 19 residues. CDR3 sequence reads: CATSDSVAKGLAGDYEQFF. The CDR3 region has the DNA TGTGCCACCAGTGATTCGGTAGCAAAGGGACTAGCGGGAGACTATGAGCAGTTCTTC.

This clonotype is a singleton in its sample. The chain couples TRBV19 to TRBJ1-5, with a weak D call TRBD1 (5 bases). This CDR3 has 13 amino acids. Germline CDR1 is LNHDA and CDR2 is SQIVND (reference sequence). Trimming took off 3 bases at V and 5 bases at J, with 8 bases between the two ends. The CDR3 sequence: CASSMTVYQPQHF. The CDR3 DNA reads as TGTGCCAGTAGTATGACAGTTTATCAGCCCCAGCATTTT.